One and the same sample provided the 11 T cell receptor beta chains below, sequenced in a study of T and B cells in COVID-19 patients. TRB was amplified from around 250-460 ng of blood genomic DNA. BIOMED2 TRB-A/B primer pools were used in multiplex TRB PCR. MiXCR was run by TCRdb on the multiplex PCR reads, yielding one entry per CDR3 protein. The sample holds roughly 6,000 distinct CDR3 sequences, 25% to 40% seen once. The specimen was blood. These receptors came from a human donor with active COVID-19.

The chain couples TRBV5-3 to TRBJ1-2; possible D gene TRBD1, 6 bases. TRBV5-3 is sorted into the ORF group, with uncertain function. The CDR3 runs to 15 residues. Between the trimmed V and J ends, which lost 8 bases and 7 bases, there was a span of 24 bases. CDR3 region: CASSEGGRSVLGYTF. The CDR3 DNA is TGTGCCAGCAGTGAAGGGGGGCGCAGCGTCCTTGGCTACACCTTC.

The chain joins TRBV10-3 to TRBJ1-2, with a tentative D call TRBD1 (6 bases). Trimming left V 5 bases short and J 4 bases short, with 11 bases between. The germline CDR1 and CDR2 sequences are ENHRY and SYGVKD. This CDR3 contains 13 residues. CDR3 loop: CAISSGGPYGYTF. The CDR3 DNA sequence: TGTGCCATCAGTTCTGGGGGGCCCTATGGCTACACCTTC.

The V call is TRBV4-3, the J call TRBJ2-1, with D tentatively TRBD2 (5 bases). The CDR3 covers 15 residues. Germline V CDR1 and CDR2: LGHNA, YSLEER. The V and J ends lost 2 bases and 5 bases respectively, with 13 bases between them. For the CDR3, the DNA is TGCGCCAGCAGCCAATCCGATGGGCGGGACAATGAGCAGTTCTTC. It codes for CASSQSDGRDNEQFF.

This rearrangement joins TRBV19 to TRBJ2-3, with D unclear. V was cut by 5 bases and J by 0 bases, with 12 bases left in between. The CDR3 is 15 residues long. CDR1 is LNHDA, CDR2 SQIVND, per germline (reference sequence). CDR3 coding DNA: TGTGCCAGTAGTTTAGGTATCTCTAGCACAGATACGCAGTATTTT. This codes for CASSLGISSTDTQYF.

The chain links TRBV7-9 to TRBJ1-1; D not certain. Trimming shortened V by 2 bases and J by 5 bases, and 9 bases separated the two germline ends. CDR1 is SEHNR and CDR2 is FQNEAQ in the germline V gene (reference sequence). The length of the CDR3 is 13 residues. DNA of the CDR3: TGTGCCAGCAGCTTAAGTTGGGATACTGAAGCTTTCTTT. Its protein product is CASSLSWDTEAFF.

This clonotype has just a few counts. V gene TRBV20-1 combines with J gene TRBJ2-2; TRBD2 agrees at 13 bases. CDR3 length equals 15 residues. Unmatched junction bases numbered 3, after V lost 3 bases and J lost 5 bases. Germline V gene sequence: CDR1 DFQATT, CDR2 SNEGSKA (reference sequence). As DNA, the CDR3 is TGCAGTGCTAGCGGACTAGCGGGAGTTACCGGGGAGCTGTTTTTT. Residues: CSASGLAGVTGELFF.

The V call is TRBV20-1, the J call TRBJ1-6; 8 bases match TRBD1. Germline lookup yields CDR1 DFQATT and CDR2 SNEGSKA (reference sequence). V lost 3 bases, J lost 5 bases, and 9 bases stayed unmatched. There are 16 residues in the CDR3. CDR3 protein: CSASLGQGGHNSPLHF. The CDR3 nucleotides are TGCAGTGCTAGCCTTGGACAGGGAGGTCATAATTCACCCCTCCACTTT.

The rearrangement uses TRBV6-2 or TRBV6-3 and TRBJ2-1; D might be TRBD1 or TRBD2, each matching 5 bases. Germline CDR1 MNHEY, CDR2 SVGEGT. With 6 bases removed from V and 10 bases from J, the gap between germline ends came to 13 bases. CDR3 size: 12 residues. The CDR3: CASSPGTLEQFF. In nucleotides, the CDR3 is TGTGCCAGCAGCCCCGGGACCTTAGAGCAGTTCTTC.

In its sample, this clonotype is medium-sized (0.01 to 0.1%). This chain joins TRBV5-6 and TRBJ1-2; D is perhaps TRBD1 (5 bases). CDR1 SGHDT and CDR2 YYEEEE come from the germline V gene. Trimming removed 3 bases from V and 4 bases from J, with 10 bases in between. This CDR3 is built from 13 residues. CDR3 loop: CASSSGATYGYTF. The CDR3 DNA follows: TGTGCCAGCAGCTCTGGGGCCACCTATGGCTACACCTTC.

The gene calls are TRBV11-2 and TRBJ2-1, with TRBD2 matching over 9 bases. The CDR3 spans 16 residues. V trimming: 5 bases; J trimming: 9 bases; junction bases outside the gene matches: 14. CDR1 is SGHAT, CDR2 FQNNGV, per germline. The CDR3 sequence: CASSQRGAGGPGEQFF. The CDR3 DNA sequence: TGTGCCAGCAGCCAGAGGGGGGCGGGAGGGCCGGGTGAGCAGTTCTTC. The full variable domain, its missing parts supplied by reference TRBV11-2 and TRBJ2-1, is EAGVAQSPRYKIIEKRQSVAFWCNPISGHATLYWYQQILGQGPKLLIQFQNNGVVDDSQLPKDRFSAERLKGVDSTLKIQPAKLEDSAVYLCASSQRGAGGPGEQFFGPGTRLTVL.

The V and J genes are TRBV13 and TRBJ2-1, with 12 bases matching TRBD2. The V gene's germline CDR1 is PRHDT and CDR2 FYEKMQ (reference sequence). The CDR3 has 18 residues. The J segment lost 0 bases and the V segment lost 5 bases, leaving 8 bases of the junction unmatched. The CDR3 bases are TGTGCCAGCAGCCTCCTAGCGGGAGGGCCGAGCTCCTACAATGAGCAGTTCTTC. Its protein product is CASSLLAGGPSSYNEQFF.